The clone carrying this T cell receptor (beta chain) has only one observation. This specimen belongs to a study of blood T cell repertoires in COVID-19. Study as a whole: COVID-19 samples from acute and convalescent phases originated in the United States, Italy and Spain.

Data came from immunoSEQ multiplex PCR; TCRdb stores just in-frame clones and leaves some out. This table has 350,000 or so clones, roughly 87% appearing once. Patients at the Seattle site were enrolled during active infection and followed longitudinally. V lost 3 bases and J lost 0, with 9 bases in between. CDR3 size: 15 residues. The germline V gene has CDR1 SGHTS and CDR2 YDEGEE. This rearrangement joins TRBV5-8 to TRBJ1-4; D unresolved. This clonotype originated in a woman aged 60-75 years with COVID-19, enrolled during active disease. Material for sequencing was peripheral blood. The CDR3 reads CASSSLAATNEKLFF. For the CDR3, the DNA is TGTGCCAGCAGCTCCCTAGCTGCAACTAATGAAAAACTGTTTTTT.